The TCR beta chain under discussion was sequenced for a study of T cells in Graves' hyperthyroidism and ophthalmopathy. Study overall: Staff took peripheral blood when the initial diagnosis was made, before any treatment began. Overall study findings and caveats: A median roughly 6.6 months before onset, the model predicted ophthalmopathy. Most expanded thyroid clonotypes above 0.001 recurred in blood.

The TCR beta CDR3 regions underwent amplification using RNA transcripts as the source. The study used the HTBI primer set for a first-round RT-PCR of the TCR CDR3. TCRdb re-called the multiplex PCR reads through MiXCR, storing one row per CDR3 protein. The sample has around 240,000 distinct CDR3 sequences, less than 15% seen once. Trimming at V came to 3 bases and at J to 3 bases, leaving 11 bases not matched to a gene. CDR1 and CDR2 (germline): MNHEY, SMNVEV (reference sequence). The CDR3 consists of 18 residues. About this clonotype itself: No antigen is known for it.

The rearrangement uses TRBV27 and TRBJ2-6, with TRBD2 matching over 7 bases. The sequenced sample consisted of blood. This receptor was obtained from a woman between 40 and 55 years old with Graves' hyperthyroidism that later progressed to Graves' ophthalmopathy. In DNA, the CDR3 is TGTGCCAGCAGTTTCTATTTCGGGGGGAACGATGGGGCCAACGTCCTGACTTTC. It translates to CASSFYFGGNDGANVLTF.